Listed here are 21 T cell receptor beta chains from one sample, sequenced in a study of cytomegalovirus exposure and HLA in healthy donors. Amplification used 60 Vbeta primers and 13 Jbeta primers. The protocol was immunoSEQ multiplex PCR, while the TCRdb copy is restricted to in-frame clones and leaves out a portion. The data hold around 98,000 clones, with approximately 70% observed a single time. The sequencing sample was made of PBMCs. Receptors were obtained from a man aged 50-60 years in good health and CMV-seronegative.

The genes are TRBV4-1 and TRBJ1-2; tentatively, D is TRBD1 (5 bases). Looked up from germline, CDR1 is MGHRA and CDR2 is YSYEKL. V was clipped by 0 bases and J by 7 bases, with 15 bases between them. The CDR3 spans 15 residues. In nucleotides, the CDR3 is TGCGCCAGCAGCCAAGACATGGGGCGCGTAAGTGGCTACACCTTC. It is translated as CASSQDMGRVSGYTF.

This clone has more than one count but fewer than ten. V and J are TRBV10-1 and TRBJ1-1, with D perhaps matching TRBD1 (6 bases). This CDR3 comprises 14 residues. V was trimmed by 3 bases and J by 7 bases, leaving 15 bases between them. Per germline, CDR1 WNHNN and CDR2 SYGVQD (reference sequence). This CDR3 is CASSDQDSLVEAFF. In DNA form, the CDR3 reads TGCGCCAGCAGTGACCAGGACAGCCTGGTTGAAGCTTTCTTT.

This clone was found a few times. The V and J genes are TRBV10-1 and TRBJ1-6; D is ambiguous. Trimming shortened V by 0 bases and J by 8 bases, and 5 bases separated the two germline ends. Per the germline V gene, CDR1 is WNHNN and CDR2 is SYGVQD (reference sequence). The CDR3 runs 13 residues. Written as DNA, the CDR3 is TGCGCCAGCAGTGAGTCTGGAGATTCACCCCTCCACTTT. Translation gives CASSESGDSPLHF.

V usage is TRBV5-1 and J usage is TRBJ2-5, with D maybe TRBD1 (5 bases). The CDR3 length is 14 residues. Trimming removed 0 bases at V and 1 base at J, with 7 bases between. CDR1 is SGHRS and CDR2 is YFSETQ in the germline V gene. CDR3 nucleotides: TGCGCCAGCAGCTTGGCAGGGCCCCAAGAGACCCAGTACTTC. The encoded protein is CASSLAGPQETQYF.

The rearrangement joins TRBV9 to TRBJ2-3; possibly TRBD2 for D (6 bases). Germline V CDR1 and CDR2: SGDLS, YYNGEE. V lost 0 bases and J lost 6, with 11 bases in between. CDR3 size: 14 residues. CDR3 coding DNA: TGTGCCAGCAGCGTAGGACTAGTAGTCGATACGCAGTATTTT. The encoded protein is CASSVGLVVDTQYF. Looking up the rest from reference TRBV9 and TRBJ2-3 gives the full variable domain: DSGVTQTPKHLITATGQRVTLRCSPRSGDLSVYWYQQSLDQGLQFLIQYYNGEERAKGNILERFSAQQFPDLHSELNLSSLELGDSALYFCASSVGLVVDTQYFGPGTRLTVL.

The CDR3 DNA sequence: TGTGCCAGCACGGGGGTTTCACCCCTCCACTTT. This encodes CASTGVSPLHF. This chain connects TRBV2 to TRBJ1-6, with a weak D call TRBD1 (5 bases). The CDR3 totals 11 residues. V was trimmed by 7 bases and J by 9 bases, leaving 7 bases between them. Germline V lookup: CDR1 SNHLY, CDR2 FYNNEI.

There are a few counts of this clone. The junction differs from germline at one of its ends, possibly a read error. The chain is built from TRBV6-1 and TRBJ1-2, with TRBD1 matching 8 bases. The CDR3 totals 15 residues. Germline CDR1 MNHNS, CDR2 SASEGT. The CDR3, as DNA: TGTGCCAGCAGTCAAGCAGGGGGCATGGACTATGGCTACACCTTC. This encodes CASSQAGGMDYGYTF.

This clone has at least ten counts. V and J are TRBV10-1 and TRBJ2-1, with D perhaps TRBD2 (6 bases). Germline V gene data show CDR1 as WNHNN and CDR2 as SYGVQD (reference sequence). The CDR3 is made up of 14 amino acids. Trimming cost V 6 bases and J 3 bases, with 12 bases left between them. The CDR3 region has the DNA TGCGCCAGCAGCGGGAGCGGGTTCTACAATGAGCAGTTCTTC. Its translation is CASSGSGFYNEQFF.

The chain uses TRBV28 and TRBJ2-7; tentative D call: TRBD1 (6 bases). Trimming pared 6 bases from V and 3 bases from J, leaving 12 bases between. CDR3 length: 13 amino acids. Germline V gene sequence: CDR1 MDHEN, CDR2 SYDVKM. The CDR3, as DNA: TGTGCCAGCAGGAATACAGGGTACTACGAGCAGTACTTC. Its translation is CASRNTGYYEQYF.

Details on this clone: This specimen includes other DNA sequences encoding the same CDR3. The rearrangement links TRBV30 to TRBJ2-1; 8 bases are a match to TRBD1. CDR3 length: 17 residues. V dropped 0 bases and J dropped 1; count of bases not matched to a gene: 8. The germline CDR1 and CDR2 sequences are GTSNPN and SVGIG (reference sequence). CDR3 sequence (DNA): TGTGCCTGGAGTGTACTTTCAGACAGGGGATCCTACAATGAGCAGTTCTTC. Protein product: CAWSVLSDRGSYNEQFF.

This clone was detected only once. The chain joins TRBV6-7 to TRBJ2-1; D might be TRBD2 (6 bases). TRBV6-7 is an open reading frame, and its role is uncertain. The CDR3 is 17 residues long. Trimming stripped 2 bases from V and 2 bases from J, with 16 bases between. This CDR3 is CASSYGVGRETYNEQFF. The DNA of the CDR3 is TGTGCCAGCAGTTACGGTGTCGGACGGGAGACCTACAATGAGCAGTTCTTC.

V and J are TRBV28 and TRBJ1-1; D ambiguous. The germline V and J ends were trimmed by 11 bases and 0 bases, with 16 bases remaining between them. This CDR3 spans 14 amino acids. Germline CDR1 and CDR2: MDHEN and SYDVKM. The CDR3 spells CASSSGSLNTEAFF. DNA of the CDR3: TGTGCCTCCTCATCGGGATCCCTGAACACTGAAGCTTTCTTT.

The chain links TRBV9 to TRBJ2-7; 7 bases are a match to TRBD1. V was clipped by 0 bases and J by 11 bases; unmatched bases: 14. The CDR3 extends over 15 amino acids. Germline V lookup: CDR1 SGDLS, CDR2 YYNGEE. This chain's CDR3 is CASSVAPGQFNRKYF. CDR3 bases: TGTGCCAGCAGCGTAGCTCCGGGACAGTTCAATCGGAAGTACTTC.

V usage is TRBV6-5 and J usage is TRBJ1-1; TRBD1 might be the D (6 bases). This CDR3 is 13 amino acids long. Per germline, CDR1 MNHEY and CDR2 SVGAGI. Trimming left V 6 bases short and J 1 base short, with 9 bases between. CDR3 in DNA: TGTGCCAGCAGGAGGGGGGGGAACACTGAAGCTTTCTTT. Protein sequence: CASRRGGNTEAFF.

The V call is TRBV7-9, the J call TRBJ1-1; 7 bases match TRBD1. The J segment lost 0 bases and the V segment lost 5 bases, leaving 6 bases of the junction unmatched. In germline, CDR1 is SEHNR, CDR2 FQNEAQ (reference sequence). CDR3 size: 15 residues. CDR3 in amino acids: CASSQRQGLNTEAFF. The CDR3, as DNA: TGTGCCAGCAGCCAGAGACAGGGCCTGAACACTGAAGCTTTCTTT.

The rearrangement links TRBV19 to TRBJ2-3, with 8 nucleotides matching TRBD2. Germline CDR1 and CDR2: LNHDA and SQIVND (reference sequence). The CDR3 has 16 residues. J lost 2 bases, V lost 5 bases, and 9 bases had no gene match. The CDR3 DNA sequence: TGTGCCAGTAGTGACCTAGCGGGCCTTTCCACAGATACGCAGTATTTT. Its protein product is CASSDLAGLSTDTQYF. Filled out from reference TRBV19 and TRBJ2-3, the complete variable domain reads DGGITQSPKYLFRKEGQNVTLSCEQNLNHDAMYWYRQDPGQGLRLIYYSQIVNDFQKGDIAEGYSVSREKKESFPLTVTSAQKNPTAFYLCASSDLAGLSTDTQYFGPGTRLTVL.

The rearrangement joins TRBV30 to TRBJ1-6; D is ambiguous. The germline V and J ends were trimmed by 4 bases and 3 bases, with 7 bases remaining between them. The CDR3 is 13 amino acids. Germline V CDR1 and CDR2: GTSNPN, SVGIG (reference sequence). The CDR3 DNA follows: TGTGCCTGGACACAAGACTATAATTCACCCCTCCACTTT. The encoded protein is CAWTQDYNSPLHF.

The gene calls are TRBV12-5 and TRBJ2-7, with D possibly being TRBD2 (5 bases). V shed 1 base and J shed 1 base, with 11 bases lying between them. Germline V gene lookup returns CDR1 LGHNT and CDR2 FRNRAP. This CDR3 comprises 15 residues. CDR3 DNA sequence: TGTGCTAGTGGTTTGGGGGCCCGGAGGTCCTACGAGCAGTACTTC. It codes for CASGLGARRSYEQYF.

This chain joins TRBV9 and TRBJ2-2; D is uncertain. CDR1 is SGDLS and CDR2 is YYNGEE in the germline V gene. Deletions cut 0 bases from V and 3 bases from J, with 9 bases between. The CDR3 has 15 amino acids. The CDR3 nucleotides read TGTGCCAGCAGCGTAGCTAACTTAGACACCGGGGAGCTGTTTTTT. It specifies CASSVANLDTGELFF. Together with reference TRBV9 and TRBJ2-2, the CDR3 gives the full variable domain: DSGVTQTPKHLITATGQRVTLRCSPRSGDLSVYWYQQSLDQGLQFLIQYYNGEERAKGNILERFSAQQFPDLHSELNLSSLELGDSALYFCASSVANLDTGELFFGEGSRLTVL.

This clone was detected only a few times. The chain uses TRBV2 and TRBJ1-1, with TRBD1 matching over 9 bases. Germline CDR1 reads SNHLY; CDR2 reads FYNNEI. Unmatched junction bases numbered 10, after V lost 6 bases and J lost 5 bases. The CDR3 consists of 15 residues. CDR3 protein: CASRLGYRGPTEAFF. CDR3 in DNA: TGTGCCAGCAGACTAGGCTACAGGGGGCCTACTGAAGCTTTCTTT.

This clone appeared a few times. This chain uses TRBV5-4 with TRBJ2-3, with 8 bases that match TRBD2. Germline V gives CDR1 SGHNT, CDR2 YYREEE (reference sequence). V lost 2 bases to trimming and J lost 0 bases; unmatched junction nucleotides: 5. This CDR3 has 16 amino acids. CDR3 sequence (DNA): TGTGCCAGCAGCTTAATAGCGGGGTCTAGCACAGATACGCAGTATTTT. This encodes CASSLIAGSSTDTQYF.